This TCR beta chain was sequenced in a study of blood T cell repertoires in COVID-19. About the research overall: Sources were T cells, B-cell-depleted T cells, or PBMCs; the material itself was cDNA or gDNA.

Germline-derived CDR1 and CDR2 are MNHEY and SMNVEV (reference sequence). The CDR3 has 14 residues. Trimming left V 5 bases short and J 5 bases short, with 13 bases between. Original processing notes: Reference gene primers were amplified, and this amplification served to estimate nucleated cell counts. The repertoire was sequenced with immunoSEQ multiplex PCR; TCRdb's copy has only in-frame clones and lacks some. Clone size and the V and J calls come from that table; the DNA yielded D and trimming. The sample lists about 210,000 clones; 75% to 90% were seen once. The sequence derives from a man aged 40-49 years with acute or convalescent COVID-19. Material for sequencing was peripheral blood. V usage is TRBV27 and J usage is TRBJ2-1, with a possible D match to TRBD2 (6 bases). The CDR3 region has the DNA TGTGCCAGCAGTCCGTGGGCGGGGAACAATGAGCAGTTCTTC. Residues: CASSPWAGNNEQFF.